Listed below are T cell receptor beta chains from one sample, sequenced in a study of tumor-infiltrating lymphocytes in localized non-small cell lung cancer. The repertoire was sequenced with immunoSEQ multiplex PCR; TCRdb's copy has only in-frame clones and lacks some. The sample records approximately 9,700 clones, around 74% being singletons. Sequencing was performed on uninvolved lung tissue not adjacent to the tumor. These receptors all stem from a human donor with non-small cell lung cancer. The CDR3 runs from the conserved cysteine through the conserved F or W. Fields, in order: V gene, J gene, CDR3 protein.

V: TRBV5-1
J: TRBJ1-3
CDR3: CASSLQGTGVAGNTIYF

V: TRBV9
J: TRBJ2-1
CDR3: CASSVGDKAQFF

V: TRBV7-8
J: TRBJ2-3
CDR3: CASSLDSGGFVATDTQYF

V: TRBV7-8
J: TRBJ1-2
CDR3: CASSPRQNYGYTF

V: TRBV2
J: TRBJ2-7
CDR3: CASETRPGQIDYEQYF

V: TRBV30
J: TRBJ1-2
CDR3: CAWSRMDRTVNYGYTF

V: TRBV6-5
J: TRBJ2-3
CDR3: CASGVAASTDTQYF

V: TRBV11-2
J: TRBJ1-3
CDR3: CASSSPLEMLGNTIYF

V: TRBV19
J: TRBJ1-2
CDR3: CATSGRRSGMDGYTF

V: TRBV5-5
J: TRBJ2-6
CDR3: CASSLDRGRSGANVLTF

V: TRBV30
J: TRBJ1-1
CDR3: CAWSVRARSEAFF

V: TRBV10-3
J: TRBJ2-6
CDR3: CAISGRGASSGANVLTF

V: TRBV5-6
J: TRBJ2-3
CDR3: CASSFGAGGTDTQYF

V: TRBV7-2
J: TRBJ1-2
CDR3: CASSPMGGVGYTF

V: TRBV5-1
J: TRBJ1-5
CDR3: CASSLGTAYNQPQHF

V: TRBV10-3
J: TRBJ2-7
CDR3: CAISDFQGSYEQYF

V: TRBV5-1
J: TRBJ2-7
CDR3: CASSPRGTGVYEQYF

V: TRBV18
J: TRBJ2-5
CDR3: CASSPPGGGYQETQYF

V: TRBV7-2
J: TRBJ2-2
CDR3: CASSALQGTGELFF

V: TRBV4-1
J: TRBJ2-1
CDR3: CASSQSTSGGYNEQFF

V: TRBV30
J: TRBJ1-5
CDR3: CAWSPGITNQPQHF

V: TRBV7-3
J: TRBJ2-5
CDR3: CASSPSRQTPETQYF

V: TRBV2
J: TRBJ1-2
CDR3: CASSERTGYTF

V: TRBV2
J: TRBJ2-7
CDR3: CASSGREQYF

V: TRBV7-4
J: TRBJ2-7
CDR3: CASSLRREVSYEQYF

V: TRBV7-2
J: TRBJ1-1
CDR3: CASSYGMNTEAFF

V: TRBV30
J: TRBJ2-5
CDR3: CAWSPGGGQETQYF

V: TRBV25-1
J: TRBJ2-1
CDR3: CASSGTPISNEQFF

V: TRBV25-1
J: TRBJ2-1
CDR3: CASSAPGLAEIYNEQFF

V: TRBV9
J: TRBJ1-6
CDR3: CASSEGGTGLNSPLHF

V: TRBV11-2
J: TRBJ1-1
CDR3: CASSFLTGSGGAFF

V: TRBV5-6
J: TRBJ2-5
CDR3: CASSLYGETQYF

V: TRBV12-5
J: TRBJ1-2
CDR3: CASGYGTGGGGGYTF

V: TRBV28
J: TRBJ1-2
CDR3: CASRKEGGYTF

V: TRBV9
J: TRBJ1-5
CDR3: CASSAPGSNQPQHF

V: TRBV19
J: TRBJ2-2
CDR3: CASTLRDRGVTGELFF

V: TRBV19
J: TRBJ1-2
CDR3: CASSPSSYGYTF

V: TRBV5-4
J: TRBJ2-7
CDR3: CASSPSRDLHEQYF

V: TRBV30
J: TRBJ1-2
CDR3: CAWSVYEGFNYGYTF

V: TRBV6-1
J: TRBJ2-3
CDR3: CASSEVYTDTQYF

V: TRBV28
J: TRBJ2-1
CDR3: CASSSPQGDSNNEQFF

V: TRBV7-9
J: TRBJ1-2
CDR3: CASSLFDADYGYTF

V: TRBV6-5
J: TRBJ1-5
CDR3: CASSYSSYSNQPQHF

V: TRBV2
J: TRBJ2-7
CDR3: CASSTPRGDNSYEQYF

V: TRBV19
J: TRBJ2-1
CDR3: CASSLRQGGEHEQFF

V: TRBV28
J: TRBJ1-2
CDR3: CASTLYLRLEGLLGGYGYTF

V: TRBV5-8
J: TRBJ1-2
CDR3: CASSLLGQDYGYTF

V: TRBV6-1
J: TRBJ2-7
CDR3: CASSVDRVTTYEQYF

V: TRBV18
J: TRBJ2-7
CDR3: CASSPQDSDEQYF

V: TRBV28
J: TRBJ2-5
CDR3: CASRGGLAGGETQYF

V: TRBV15
J: TRBJ1-3
CDR3: CATSRDPGNTIYF

V: TRBV27
J: TRBJ2-7
CDR3: CASSPGQISSYEQYF

V: TRBV6-5
J: TRBJ1-1
CDR3: CASSYNPGFTEAFF